This is a list of T cell receptor beta chains from one sample in a study of T cell changes during pregnancy in multiple sclerosis. Assay used: immunoSEQ multiplex PCR; TCRdb lists only in-frame clones, some missing. Of about 110,000 clones in the sample, approximately 90% are singletons; the top ten hold 1.6%. The sample in question was peripheral blood, obtained after pregnancy. All receptors come from a female donor with multiple sclerosis, enrolled in a pregnancy study. Both conserved end residues are part of each CDR3. The D gene is left open where the match is weak. Only some rows state a clone size, as once, few, many or a class for expanded clones.

j_gene: TRBJ2-7
v_gene: TRBV30
abundance: .
d_gene: .
CDR3aa: CACRRGTVSLFSYEQYF
CDR3nt: TGTGCCTGTCGTCGGGGGACAGTTTCTCTTTTTTCCTACGAGCAGTACTTC

j_gene: TRBJ2-2
v_gene: TRBV27
abundance: few
d_gene: .
CDR3aa: CASRGWGNTGELFF
CDR3nt: TGTGCCAGTCGGGGGTGGGGGAACACCGGGGAGCTGTTTTTT

j_gene: TRBJ2-5
v_gene: TRBV5-4
abundance: .
d_gene: .
CDR3aa: CASSPQGRAETQYF
CDR3nt: TGTGCCAGCAGCCCGCAAGGGCGGGCAGAGACCCAGTACTTC

j_gene: TRBJ1-6
v_gene: TRBV9
abundance: few
d_gene: .
CDR3aa: CASSREFNSPLHF
CDR3nt: TGTGCCAGCAGCAGGGAGTTCAATTCACCCCTCCACTTT

j_gene: TRBJ1-1
v_gene: TRBV28
abundance: .
d_gene: .
CDR3aa: CASSQRDTRGTEAFF
CDR3nt: TGTGCCAGCAGTCAGCGGGACACCCGGGGCACTGAAGCTTTCTTT

j_gene: TRBJ2-2
v_gene: TRBV6-1
abundance: few
d_gene: TRBD2
CDR3aa: CASSGLAGGPGELFF
CDR3nt: TGTGCCAGCAGTGGACTAGCGGGGGGGCCCGGGGAGCTGTTTTTT

j_gene: TRBJ1-5
v_gene: TRBV15
abundance: .
d_gene: .
CDR3aa: CATSRDRAGFQPQHF
CDR3nt: TGTGCCACCAGCAGAGATCGGGCAGGGTTTCAGCCCCAGCATTTT

j_gene: TRBJ2-7
v_gene: TRBV6-1
abundance: .
d_gene: .
CDR3aa: CASSEGVMYEQYF
CDR3nt: TGTGCCAGCAGTGAAGGAGTAATGTACGAGCAGTACTTC

j_gene: TRBJ2-3
v_gene: TRBV27
abundance: .
d_gene: TRBD2
CDR3aa: CASGAGGPDTQYF
CDR3nt: TGTGCCAGCGGGGCGGGGGGCCCGGATACGCAGTATTTT

j_gene: TRBJ1-2
v_gene: TRBV28
abundance: .
d_gene: .
CDR3aa: CASSEAAYGYTF
CDR3nt: TGTGCCAGCAGTGAGGCAGCCTATGGCTACACCTTC

j_gene: TRBJ2-7
v_gene: TRBV29-1
abundance: .
d_gene: TRBD2
CDR3aa: CSVEVAGGLYEQYF
CDR3nt: TGCAGCGTTGAGGTAGCGGGAGGACTCTACGAGCAGTACTTC

j_gene: TRBJ2-3
v_gene: TRBV5-1
abundance: .
d_gene: .
CDR3aa: CASSLGTGSPTDTQYF
CDR3nt: TGCGCCAGCAGCTTGGGCACAGGCTCACCCACAGATACGCAGTATTTT

j_gene: TRBJ2-7
v_gene: TRBV5-4
abundance: .
d_gene: .
CDR3aa: CASSSPALAGEQYF
CDR3nt: TGTGCCAGCAGCTCCCCGGCACTAGCAGGCGAGCAGTACTTC

j_gene: TRBJ1-1
v_gene: TRBV6-5
abundance: .
d_gene: .
CDR3aa: CASSYARGTEAFF
CDR3nt: TGTGCCAGCAGTTACGCCCGAGGGACTGAAGCTTTCTTT

j_gene: TRBJ2-7
v_gene: TRBV7-7
abundance: .
d_gene: .
CDR3aa: CASSLGAGLNYEQYF
CDR3nt: TGTGCCAGCAGCTTAGGGGCAGGCCTTAACTACGAGCAGTACTTC

j_gene: TRBJ1-1
v_gene: TRBV5-6
abundance: once
d_gene: .
CDR3aa: CASSFYRDQVTEAFF
CDR3nt: TGTGCCAGCAGCTTCTACAGGGATCAAGTCACTGAAGCTTTCTTT

j_gene: TRBJ2-5
v_gene: TRBV29-1
abundance: .
d_gene: .
CDR3aa: CSVGGGAQETQYF
CDR3nt: TGCAGCGTTGGGGGCGGGGCTCAAGAGACCCAGTACTTC

j_gene: TRBJ2-1
v_gene: TRBV19
abundance: .
d_gene: TRBD1
CDR3aa: CASRPGQTGAVQFF
CDR3nt: TGTGCCAGTAGACCGGGACAGACCGGGGCCGTGCAGTTCTTC

j_gene: TRBJ2-3
v_gene: TRBV2
abundance: .
d_gene: TRBD2
CDR3aa: CASRSSGRAVDTQYF
CDR3nt: TGTGCCAGCAGATCTAGCGGGAGGGCGGTAGATACGCAGTATTTT

j_gene: TRBJ2-3
v_gene: TRBV30
abundance: .
d_gene: .
CDR3aa: CAWSLQGRDTQYF
CDR3nt: TGTGCCTGGAGTTTACAGGGAAGGGATACGCAGTATTTT

j_gene: TRBJ2-2
v_gene: TRBV10-3
abundance: .
d_gene: TRBD1
CDR3aa: CAISGQGVDTGELFF
CDR3nt: TGTGCCATCAGCGGACAGGGGGTCGACACCGGGGAGCTGTTTTTT

j_gene: TRBJ2-5
v_gene: TRBV5-1
abundance: .
d_gene: TRBD2
CDR3aa: CASSFPLAGIQETQYF
CDR3nt: TGCGCCAGCAGCTTCCCACTAGCGGGGATCCAAGAGACCCAGTACTTC

j_gene: TRBJ2-5
v_gene: TRBV18
abundance: .
d_gene: TRBD2
CDR3aa: CASSPPSGGISETQYF
CDR3nt: TGTGCCAGCTCACCACCCAGCGGGGGGATCTCGGAGACCCAGTACTTC

j_gene: TRBJ2-7
v_gene: TRBV6-5
abundance: .
d_gene: TRBD1
CDR3aa: CASSYQGTGVPYEQYF
CDR3nt: TGTGCCAGCAGTTACCAAGGGACAGGGGTACCCTACGAGCAGTACTTC

j_gene: TRBJ2-7
v_gene: TRBV6-1
abundance: .
d_gene: .
CDR3aa: CASRPSPGPISQYF
CDR3nt: TGTGCCAGCAGGCCCTCTCCAGGGCCGATCTCGCAGTACTTC

j_gene: TRBJ2-5
v_gene: TRBV4-1
abundance: .
d_gene: .
CDR3aa: CASSQETGETQYF
CDR3nt: TGCGCCAGCAGCCAAGAGACCGGGGAGACCCAGTACTTC

j_gene: TRBJ2-1
v_gene: TRBV5-1
abundance: .
d_gene: TRBD2
CDR3aa: CASSRLTSGVYNEQFF
CDR3nt: TGCGCCAGCAGCCGCCTCACTAGCGGGGTATACAATGAGCAGTTCTTC

j_gene: TRBJ2-7
v_gene: TRBV27
abundance: .
d_gene: .
CDR3aa: CASSFGAGPYEQYF
CDR3nt: TGTGCCAGCAGTTTTGGGGCTGGCCCCTACGAGCAGTACTTC

j_gene: TRBJ2-3
v_gene: TRBV7-3
abundance: once
d_gene: TRBD1
CDR3aa: CASSLNRQGDTQYF
CDR3nt: TGTGCCAGCAGCTTAAACCGACAGGGAGATACGCAGTATTTT